This T cell receptor beta chain is drawn from a study of CD8+ T cells in alopecia areata. Germline V gene lookup returns CDR1 SNHLY and CDR2 FYNNEI. The CDR3 has 14 residues. V was clipped by 4 bases and J by 8 bases, with 15 bases between them. Broader study findings: Greater clonality was observed in lesional scalp samples, especially alopecia totalis/universalis, versus normal scalp. Shared TCR sequences were less clear between patients than in mice, possibly partly from HLA diversity. Among the cells sequenced in scalp samples are also the resident alphabeta T cells of normal skin.

RNA was extracted and reverse transcribed into cDNA as the sequencing template. Only in-frame clones appear in the TCRdb table, and some are missing; sequencing was by immunoSEQ multiplex PCR. In the table there are around 100,000 clones, about 60% of which are singletons. Remarks on this clone: Antigen unknown.

The V gene is TRBV2, the J gene TRBJ1-5; the D is unclear. The source of this sequence is a human donor in good health. The source material was CD4+ T cells sorted from blood. CDR3 sequence (DNA): TGTGCCAGCAGTGCTACTAAGGCCAAGGAGCCCCAGCATTTT. Encoded protein: CASSATKAKEPQHF.